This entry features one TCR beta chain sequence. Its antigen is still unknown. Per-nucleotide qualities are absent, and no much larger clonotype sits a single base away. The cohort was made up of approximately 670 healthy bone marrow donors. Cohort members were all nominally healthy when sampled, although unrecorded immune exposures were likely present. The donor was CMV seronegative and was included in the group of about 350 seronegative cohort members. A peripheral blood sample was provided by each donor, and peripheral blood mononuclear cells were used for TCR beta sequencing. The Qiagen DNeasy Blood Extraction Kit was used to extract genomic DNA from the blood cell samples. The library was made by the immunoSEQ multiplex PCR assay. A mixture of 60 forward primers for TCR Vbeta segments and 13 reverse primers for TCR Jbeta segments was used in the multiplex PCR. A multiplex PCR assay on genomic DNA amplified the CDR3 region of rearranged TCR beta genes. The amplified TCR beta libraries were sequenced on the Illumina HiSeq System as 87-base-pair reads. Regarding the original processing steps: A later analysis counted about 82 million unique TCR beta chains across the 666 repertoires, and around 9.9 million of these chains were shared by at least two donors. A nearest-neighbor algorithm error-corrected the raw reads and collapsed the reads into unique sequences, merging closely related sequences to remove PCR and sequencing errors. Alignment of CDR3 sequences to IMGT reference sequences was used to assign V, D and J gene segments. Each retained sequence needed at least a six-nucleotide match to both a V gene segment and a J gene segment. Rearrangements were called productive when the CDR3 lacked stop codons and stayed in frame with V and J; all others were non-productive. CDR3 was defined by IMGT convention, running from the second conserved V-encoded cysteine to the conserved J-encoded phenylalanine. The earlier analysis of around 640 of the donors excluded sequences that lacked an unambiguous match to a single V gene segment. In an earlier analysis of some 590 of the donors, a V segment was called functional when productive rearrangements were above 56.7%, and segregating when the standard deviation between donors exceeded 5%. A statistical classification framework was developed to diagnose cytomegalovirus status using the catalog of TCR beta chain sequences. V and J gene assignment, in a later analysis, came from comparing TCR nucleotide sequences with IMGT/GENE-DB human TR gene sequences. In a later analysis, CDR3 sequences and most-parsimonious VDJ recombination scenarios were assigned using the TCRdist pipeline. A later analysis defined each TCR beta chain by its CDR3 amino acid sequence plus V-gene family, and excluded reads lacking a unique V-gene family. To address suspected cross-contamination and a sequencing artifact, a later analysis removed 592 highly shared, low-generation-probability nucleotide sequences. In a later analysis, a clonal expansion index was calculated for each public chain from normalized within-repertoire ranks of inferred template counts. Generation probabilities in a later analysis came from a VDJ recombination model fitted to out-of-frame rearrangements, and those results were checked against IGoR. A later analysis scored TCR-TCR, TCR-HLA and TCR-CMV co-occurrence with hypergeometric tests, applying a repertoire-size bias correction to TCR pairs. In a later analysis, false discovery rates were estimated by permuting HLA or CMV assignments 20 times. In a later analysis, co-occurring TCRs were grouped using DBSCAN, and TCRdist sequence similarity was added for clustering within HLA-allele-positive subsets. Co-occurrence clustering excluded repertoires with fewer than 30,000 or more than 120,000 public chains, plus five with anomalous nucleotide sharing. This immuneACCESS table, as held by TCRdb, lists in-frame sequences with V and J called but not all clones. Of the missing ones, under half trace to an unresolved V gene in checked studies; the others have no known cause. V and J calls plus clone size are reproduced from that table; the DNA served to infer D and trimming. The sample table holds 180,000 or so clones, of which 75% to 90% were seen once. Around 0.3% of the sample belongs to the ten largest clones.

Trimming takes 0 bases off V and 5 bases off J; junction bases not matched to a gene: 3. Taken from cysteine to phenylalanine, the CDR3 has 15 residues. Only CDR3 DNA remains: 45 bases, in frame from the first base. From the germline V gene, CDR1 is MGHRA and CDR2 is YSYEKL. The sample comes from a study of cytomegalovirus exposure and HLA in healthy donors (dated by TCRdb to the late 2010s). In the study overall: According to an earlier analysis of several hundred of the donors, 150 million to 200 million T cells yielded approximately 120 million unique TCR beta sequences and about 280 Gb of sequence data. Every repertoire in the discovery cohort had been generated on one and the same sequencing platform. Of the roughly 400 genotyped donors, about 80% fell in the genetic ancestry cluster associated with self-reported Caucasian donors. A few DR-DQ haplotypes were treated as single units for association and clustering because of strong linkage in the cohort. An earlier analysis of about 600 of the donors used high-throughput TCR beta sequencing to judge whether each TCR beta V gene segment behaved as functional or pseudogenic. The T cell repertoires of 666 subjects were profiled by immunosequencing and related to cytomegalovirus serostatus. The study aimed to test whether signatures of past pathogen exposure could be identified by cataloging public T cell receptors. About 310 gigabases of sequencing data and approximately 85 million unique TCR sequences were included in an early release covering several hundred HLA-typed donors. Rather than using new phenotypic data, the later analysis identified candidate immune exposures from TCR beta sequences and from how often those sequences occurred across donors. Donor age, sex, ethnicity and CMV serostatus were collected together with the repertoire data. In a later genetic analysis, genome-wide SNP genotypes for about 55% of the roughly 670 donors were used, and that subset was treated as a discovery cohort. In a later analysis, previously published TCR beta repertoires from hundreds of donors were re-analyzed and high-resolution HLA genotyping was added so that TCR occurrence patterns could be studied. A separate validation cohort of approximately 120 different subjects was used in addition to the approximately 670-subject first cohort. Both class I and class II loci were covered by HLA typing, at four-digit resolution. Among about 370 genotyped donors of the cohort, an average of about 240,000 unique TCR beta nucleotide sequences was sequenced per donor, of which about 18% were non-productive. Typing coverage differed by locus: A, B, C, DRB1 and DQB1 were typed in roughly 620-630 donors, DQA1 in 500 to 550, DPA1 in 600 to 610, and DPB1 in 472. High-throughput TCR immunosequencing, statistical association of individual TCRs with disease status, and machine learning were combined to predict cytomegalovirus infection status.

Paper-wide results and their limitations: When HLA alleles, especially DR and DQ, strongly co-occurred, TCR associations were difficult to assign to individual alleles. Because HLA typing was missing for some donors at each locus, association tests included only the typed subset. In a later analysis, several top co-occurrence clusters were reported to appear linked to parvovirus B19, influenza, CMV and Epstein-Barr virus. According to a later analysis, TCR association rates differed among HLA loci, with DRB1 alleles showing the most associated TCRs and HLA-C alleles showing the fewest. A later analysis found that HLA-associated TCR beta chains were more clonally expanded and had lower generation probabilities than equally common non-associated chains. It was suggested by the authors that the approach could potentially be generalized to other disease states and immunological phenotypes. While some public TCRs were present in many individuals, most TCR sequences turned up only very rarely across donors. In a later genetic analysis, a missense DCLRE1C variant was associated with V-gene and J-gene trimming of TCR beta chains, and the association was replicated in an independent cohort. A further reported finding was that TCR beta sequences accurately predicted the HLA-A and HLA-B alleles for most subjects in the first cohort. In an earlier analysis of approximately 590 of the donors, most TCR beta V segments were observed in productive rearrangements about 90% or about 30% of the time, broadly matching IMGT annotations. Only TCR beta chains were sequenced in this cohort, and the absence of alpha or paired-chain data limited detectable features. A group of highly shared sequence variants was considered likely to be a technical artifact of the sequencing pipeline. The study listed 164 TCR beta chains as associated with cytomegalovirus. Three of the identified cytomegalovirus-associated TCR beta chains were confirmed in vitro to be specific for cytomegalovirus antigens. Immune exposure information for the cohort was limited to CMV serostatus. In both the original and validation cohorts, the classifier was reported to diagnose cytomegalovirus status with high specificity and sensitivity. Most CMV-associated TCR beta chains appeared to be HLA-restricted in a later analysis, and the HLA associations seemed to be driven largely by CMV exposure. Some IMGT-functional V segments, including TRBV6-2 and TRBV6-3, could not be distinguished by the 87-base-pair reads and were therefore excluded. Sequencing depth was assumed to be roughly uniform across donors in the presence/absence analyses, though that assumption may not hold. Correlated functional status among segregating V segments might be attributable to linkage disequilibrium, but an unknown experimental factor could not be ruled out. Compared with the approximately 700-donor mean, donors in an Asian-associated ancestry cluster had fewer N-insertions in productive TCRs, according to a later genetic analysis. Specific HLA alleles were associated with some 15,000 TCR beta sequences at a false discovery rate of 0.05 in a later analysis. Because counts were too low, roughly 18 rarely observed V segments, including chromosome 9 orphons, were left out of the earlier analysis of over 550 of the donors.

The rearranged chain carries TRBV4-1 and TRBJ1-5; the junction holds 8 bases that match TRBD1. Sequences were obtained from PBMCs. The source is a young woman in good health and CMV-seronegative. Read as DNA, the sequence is TGCGCCAGCAGCCAAGATCAGGGGGCGCATCAGCCCCAGCATTTT. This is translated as CASSQDQGAHQPQHF.